This T cell receptor beta chain appears in the sequencing data of a study of PD-1 blockade in mismatch repair-deficient tumors. The method was immunoSEQ multiplex PCR; TCRdb's version includes in-frame clones alone and lacks a portion of them. The table has 45,000 to 60,000 clones, 78% seen once. Trimming took 9 bases from V and 3 from J; bases not matched to a gene: 13. Germline-derived CDR1 and CDR2 are SNHLY and FYNNEI. This CDR3 is built from 15 residues. The source of this sequence is an adult with mismatch repair-deficient cancer. The chain has TRBV2 and TRBJ1-2, with TRBD1 identical over 7 bases. The starting material was peripheral blood, obtained 4 weeks after starting pembrolizumab. For the CDR3, the DNA is TGTGCCAGTTCAACGACAGGGAGGCGGCACTATGGCTACACCTTC. The encoded protein is CASSTTGRRHYGYTF.